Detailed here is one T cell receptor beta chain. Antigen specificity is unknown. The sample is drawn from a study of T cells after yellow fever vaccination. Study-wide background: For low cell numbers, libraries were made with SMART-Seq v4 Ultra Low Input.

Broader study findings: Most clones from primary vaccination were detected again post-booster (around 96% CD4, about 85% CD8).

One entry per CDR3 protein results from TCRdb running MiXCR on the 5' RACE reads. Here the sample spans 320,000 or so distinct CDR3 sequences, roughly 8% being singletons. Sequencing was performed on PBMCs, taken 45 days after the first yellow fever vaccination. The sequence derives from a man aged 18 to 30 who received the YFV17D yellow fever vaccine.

CDR3 DNA: TGTGCCAGCAGTGAATACGCAAGAGAGACCCAGTACTTC. It yields the protein CASSEYARETQYF. J is TRBJ2-5 and V is TRBV25-1; D not certain. The germline V gene encodes CDR1 MGHDK and CDR2 SYGVNS. V lost 0 bases to trimming and J lost 4 bases, with 6 bases between them. CDR3 length: 13 amino acids.